This T cell receptor beta chain was identified during a study of radiotherapy plus CTLA-4 blockade in lung cancer. Across the whole study: An objective response was seen in around 19% of patients, and disease control in less than 35%.

Note on this clone: Its antigen is still unknown.

Measured with immunoSEQ multiplex PCR; TCRdb has only the in-frame clones, and not every one. The repertoire includes 40,000 to 55,000 clones, roughly three quarters of them detected once, and around 2.4% sits in the top ten. Trimming cost V 1 base and J 8 bases, with 15 bases left between them. Germline CDR1 is SGHVS and CDR2 is FQNEAQ. This CDR3 region has 15 residues. Findings and caveats of the study: There was expansion of tumor-derived TCR clones in blood after radiotherapy plus ipilimumab.

The material sequenced was peripheral blood, taken from a patient treated with radiotherapy plus ipilimumab. The TCR sequence derives from a human donor with non-small cell lung cancer whose response to radiotherapy plus ipilimumab could not be evaluated. The rearrangement joins TRBV7-8 to TRBJ2-4, with a possible D match to TRBD1 (6 bases). In nucleotides, the CDR3 is TGTGCCAGCAGCTTAGGGGGGCGGCAGGGTGACATTCAGTACTTC. Residues: CASSLGGRQGDIQYF.